This T cell receptor beta chain was sequenced for a study of tumor-infiltrating lymphocytes in primary liver carcinoma. This CDR3 has 15 residues. With respect to this clonotype: Compared with germline, one end of the junction differs, possibly owing to a read error.

For blood RNA, unsorted whole blood served as the source, and germline DNA was extracted too. TCR beta cDNA came from about 0.55 ug total RNA, primed with a constant-region primer. Three nested multiplex PCR rounds, a slightly modified ARM-PCR method, built the TCR beta libraries. Rounds one and two of PCR, each of approximately 11 cycles, were primed with TRBV1-TRBV30 forward primers and a C-beta reverse primer. From the multiplex PCR reads, TCRdb called clonotypes with MiXCR, one entry per CDR3 protein. The sample consists of just over 300,000 distinct CDR3 sequences, about three fifths of them appearing once.

The sequence was collected from a woman in her twenties or thirties with primary liver carcinoma and hepatitis B virus infection. Sequenced material: peripheral blood. The chain couples TRBV12-3 or TRBV12-4 to TRBJ2-1, with 7 bases matching TRBD2. CDR3 DNA: TGTGCCAACAGTTTCAGGGCTAGCGGACCCAATGAGCAGTTCTTC. Amino acids: CANSFRASGPNEQFF.